This T cell receptor (beta chain) was profiled in a study of CD8 T cells in ankylosing spondylitis. General study findings and limits: Disease-linked clones displayed a CD8+ phenotype and appeared relatively rarely in peripheral blood. Reportedly, disease-linked clones are significantly enriched in ankylosing spondylitis patients' matched synovial fluid. What seemed typical of ankylosing spondylitis blood was a TCR beta motif built from several highly homologous variants.

With molecular barcodes, quantitative 5'-RACE was used to make the TCR beta libraries. Each CDR3 protein is one row after TCRdb ran MiXCR on the 5' RACE reads. The sample gives around 25,000 distinct CDR3 sequences, approximately 12% of which show up once; around 37% is in the top ten. Regarding this clonotype: Antigen unknown.

This CDR3 has 13 amino acids. J lost 7 bases, V lost 4 bases, and 6 bases had no gene match. Per the germline V gene, CDR1 is SQVTM and CDR2 is ANQGSEA. This receptor was taken from a male donor with ankylosing spondylitis or in good health (not recorded which). The chain recombines TRBV29-1 with TRBJ2-1; 8 bases fit TRBD2. Sequencing input: blood. The CDR3, as DNA: TGCAGCGTTGCGCGGGGGGCGGCAAATGAGCAGTTCTTC. Encoded protein: CSVARGAANEQFF.